Shown below are 25 T cell receptor beta chains from a single sample sequenced in a study of control samples from healthy donors and cancer patients. Assay used: immunoSEQ multiplex PCR; TCRdb lists only in-frame clones, some missing. The sample lists fewer than 120,000 clones, approximately 87% seen once, with roughly 4% in the top ten. Sequencing input: PBMCs. These receptor sequences come from a woman between 55 and 75 years old with lung cancer.

The chain employs TRBV5-1 and TRBJ2-5; 9 nucleotides match TRBD1. The CDR3 has 16 residues. Trimming took 7 bases from V and 1 from J; bases not matched to a gene: 11. CDR1 and CDR2 from the germline V gene are SGHRS and YFSETQ. This chain's CDR3 is CASFWGQGWTQETQYF. For the CDR3, the DNA is TGCGCCAGCTTTTGGGGACAGGGTTGGACCCAAGAGACCCAGTACTTC.

This clone was found once. The J gene is TRBJ1-1, the V gene TRBV18; D ambiguous. This CDR3 comprises 15 residues. V lost 1 base to trimming and J lost 0 bases, with 9 bases between them. Germline V gives CDR1 KGHSH, CDR2 LQKENI. The CDR3 nucleotides read TGTGCCAGCTCACCACAAGGTACAGTGAACACTGAAGCTTTCTTT. Translating it yields CASSPQGTVNTEAFF.

J is TRBJ1-6 and V is TRBV6-2 or TRBV6-3; TRBD1 is a possible D gene (5 bases). This CDR3 is 19 amino acids long. Trimming took off 2 bases at V and 0 bases at J, with 17 bases between the two ends. Per the germline V gene, CDR1 is MNHEY and CDR2 is SVGEGT. CDR3 region: CASSYPTATSSSYNSPLHF. The CDR3 DNA is TGTGCCAGCAGTTACCCGACAGCGACCTCGAGCTCCTATAATTCACCCCTCCACTTT.

The CDR3 DNA sequence: TGTGCCAGCAGCCCCGGGACAGGGTGGGTCTACGAGCAGTACTTC. It codes for CASSPGTGWVYEQYF. The chain employs TRBV6-5 and TRBJ2-7, with 9 bases lining up with TRBD1. Germline CDR1 is MNHEY and CDR2 is SVGAGI. Trimming took 6 bases from V and 3 from J; bases not matched to a gene: 9. This CDR3 has 15 amino acids.

The rearrangement uses TRBV29-1 and TRBJ1-2, with TRBD1 as a possible D gene (5 bases). V lost 3 bases to trimming and J lost 0 bases, with 14 bases between them. The CDR3 covers 15 residues. Germline assignment: CDR1 SQVTM and CDR2 ANQGSEA. CDR3 coding DNA: TGCAGCGTTGACGGACCCAGACAGTCTAACTATGGCTACACCTTC. Encoded protein: CSVDGPRQSNYGYTF.

The chain has TRBV5-5 and TRBJ2-1, with 11 bases matching TRBD1. V was pared by 4 bases and J by 10 bases, with 10 bases of the junction left unmatched. The CDR3 has 15 residues. CDR1 and CDR2 (germline): SGHKS, YYEKEE (reference sequence). CDR3 DNA sequence: TGTGCCAGCAGCCAATGGACAGGGGGCTGGGGGGAGCAGTTCTTC. As protein: CASSQWTGGWGEQFF. The full variable domain, rest sourced from reference TRBV5-5 and TRBJ2-1, is DAGVTQSPTHLIKTRGQQVTLRCSPISGHKSVSWYQQVLGQGPQFIFQYYEKEERGRGNFPDRFSARQFPNYSSELNVNALLLGDSALYLCASSQWTGGWGEQFFGPGTRLTVL.

Notes on this clone: In the same sample, other DNA sequences code for this CDR3. The chain uses TRBV5-1 and TRBJ2-3; perhaps TRBD2 as D (6 bases). The CDR3 covers 14 residues. Germline CDR1 reads SGHRS; CDR2 reads YFSETQ. Trimming pared 5 bases from V and 0 bases from J, leaving 10 bases between. Written as DNA, the CDR3 is TGCGCCAGCAGTTCCGGGACTAGCACAGATACGCAGTATTTT. Its translation: CASSSGTSTDTQYF. Full variable domain (remainder filled in from reference TRBV5-1 and TRBJ2-3): KAGVTQTPRYLIKTRGQQVTLSCSPISGHRSVSWYQQTPGQGLQFLFEYFSETQRNKGNFPGRFSGRQFSNSRSEMNVSTLELGDSALYLCASSSGTSTDTQYFGPGTRLTVL.

V gene TRBV7-2 combines with J gene TRBJ1-1; no clear D gene. CDR1 SGHTA and CDR2 FQGNSA come from the germline V gene. V lost 1 base and J 0 bases, leaving 6 bases between the germline ends. The length of the CDR3 is 14 residues. This chain's CDR3 is CASSLVTMNTEAFF. The CDR3 nucleotides are TGTGCCAGCAGCTTAGTGACAATGAACACTGAAGCTTTCTTT.

This clone has only one observation. The chain couples TRBV28 to TRBJ1-2, with 10 bases lining up with TRBD1. Germline V gene lookup returns CDR1 MDHEN and CDR2 SYDVKM. V lost 5 bases to trimming and J lost 8 bases; unmatched junction nucleotides: 11. There are 15 residues in the CDR3. CDR3 nucleotides: TGTGCCAGCAGTATTCCGGGACAGGGGTTCGGCGGCTACACCTTC. Its translation is CASSIPGQGFGGYTF.

The chain combines TRBV6-5 with TRBJ2-7, with unresolved D. The CDR3 is 14 amino acids. V lost 6 bases, J lost 7 bases, and 19 bases lay in between. From germline, CDR1 is MNHEY and CDR2 SVGAGI. The CDR3 loop reads CASSPPGRPREQYF. CDR3 nucleotide sequence: TGTGCCAGCAGCCCCCCGGGCCGACCGCGGGAGCAGTACTTC.

This clone came up once. The J gene is TRBJ1-1, the V gene TRBV7-2; 10 bases map to TRBD1. The CDR3 covers 19 residues. Germline V gene data show CDR1 as SGHTA and CDR2 as FQGNSA. Losses at the gene ends were 2 bases for V and 0 bases for J; bases not matched to a gene: 12. The CDR3 reads CASSLISQWDRGMNTEAFF. DNA for the CDR3: TGTGCCAGCAGCTTAATCTCGCAATGGGACAGGGGCATGAACACTGAAGCTTTCTTT. The whole variable domain, remainder taken from reference TRBV7-2 and TRBJ1-1, is GAGVSQSPSNKVTEKGKDVELRCDPISGHTALYWYRQSLGQGLEFLIYFQGNSAPDKSGLPSDRFSAERTGGSVSTLTIQRTQQEDSAVYLCASSLISQWDRGMNTEAFFGQGTRLTVV.

This rearrangement joins TRBV13 to TRBJ1-3; D may be TRBD1 (5 bases). This CDR3 contains 15 residues. The germline gives CDR1 PRHDT, CDR2 FYEKMQ (reference sequence). Trimming stripped 5 bases from V and 1 base from J, with 12 bases between. The CDR3 protein is CASSQNRGSGNTIYF. As DNA, the CDR3 is TGTGCCAGCAGCCAAAATAGGGGATCTGGAAACACCATATATTTT.

This clone has more than one count but fewer than ten. The V and J genes are TRBV28 and TRBJ1-2; 9 bases are a match to TRBD1. The CDR3 totals 14 residues. V was clipped by 6 bases and J by 8 bases; unmatched bases: 10. Germline CDR1 and CDR2: MDHEN and SYDVKM. The CDR3 spells CASRTTGGADGYTF. The CDR3 nucleotides are TGTGCCAGCAGAACCACAGGGGGCGCGGACGGCTACACCTTC.

This chain connects TRBV7-2 to TRBJ1-2; D gene ambiguous. The CDR3 contains 12 residues. Trimming took 3 bases from V and 5 from J, leaving 7 bases between them. The germline V gene has CDR1 SGHTA and CDR2 FQGNSA. CDR3 amino acids: CASSLGTYGYTF. Written as DNA, the CDR3 is TGTGCCAGCAGCTTGGGAACATATGGCTACACCTTC.

In the case of this clone: A read error may account for a junction end that differs from germline. The chain combines TRBV30 with TRBJ1-4; maybe TRBD1 (6 bases). The CDR3 sequence is 13 residues long. Looked up from germline, CDR1 is GTSNPN and CDR2 is SVGIG (reference sequence). CDR3 in amino acids: CAWGTGNNEQLFF. The DNA of the CDR3 is TGTGCCTGGGGTACAGGGAACAATGAACAACTGTTTTTT. Full variable domain (rest looked up from reference TRBV30 and TRBJ1-4): SQTIHQWPATLVQPVGSPLSLECTVEGTSNPNLYWYRQAAGRGLQLLFYSVGIGQISSEVPQNLSASRPQDRQFILSSKKLLLSDSGFYLCAWGTGNNEQLFFGSGTQLSVL.

This chain connects TRBV3-1 (or the pseudogene TRBV3-2) to TRBJ1-3; TRBD1 matches 9 bases. V shed 1 base, J shed 0 bases, and the junction held 1 base outside the gene matches. The CDR3 length is 16 residues. CDR1 is LGHDT, CDR2 YNNKEL, per germline (reference sequence). The CDR3 DNA follows: TGTGCCAGCAGCCAAGGGACAGGGGACTCTGGAAACACCATATATTTT. Its protein product is CASSQGTGDSGNTIYF.

This clone was counted once. The chain is built from TRBV6-6 and TRBJ1-6; TRBD1 might be the D (5 bases). Deletions cut 3 bases from V and 10 bases from J, with 19 bases between. Germline V gene lookup returns CDR1 MNHNY and CDR2 SVGAGI (reference sequence). CDR3 size: 16 residues. CDR3 protein: CASSYWQGPSQSPLHF. Here the CDR3 DNA reads TGTGCCAGCAGTTATTGGCAGGGTCCGTCGCAGTCACCCCTCCACTTT.

V and J are TRBV3-1 (or the pseudogene TRBV3-2) and TRBJ2-7; 7 bases line up with TRBD1. V shed 2 bases, J shed 6 bases, and the junction held 7 bases outside the gene matches. The V gene's germline CDR1 is LGHDT and CDR2 YNNKEL (reference sequence). CDR3 length: 14 residues. The chain's CDR3 is CASSQREGAGEQYF. The DNA for the CDR3 is TGTGCCAGCAGCCAAAGAGAGGGGGCAGGCGAGCAGTACTTC.

The chain joins TRBV7-9 to TRBJ1-1; D not certain. The CDR3 consists of 14 residues. Germline values: CDR1 SEHNR, CDR2 FQNEAQ (reference sequence). V shed 3 bases and J shed 6 bases, with 14 bases lying between them. CDR3 loop: CASSFELLASEAFF. The CDR3 bases are TGTGCCAGCAGCTTTGAGCTACTGGCGTCTGAAGCTTTCTTT.

V gene TRBV11-3 combines with J gene TRBJ2-2; unclear D gene. The germline V and J ends were trimmed by 4 bases and 5 bases, with 14 bases remaining between them. Germline assignment: CDR1 SGHNT and CDR2 YENEEA. The CDR3 loop spans 15 amino acids. In DNA, the CDR3 is TGTGCCAGCAGCTCTTCCCCTTTTGGAACCGGGGAGCTGTTTTTT. Its translation is CASSSSPFGTGELFF. Full variable domain (missing parts from reference TRBV11-3 and TRBJ2-2): EAGVVQSPRYKIIEKKQPVAFWCNPISGHNTLYWYLQNLGQGPELLIRYENEEAVDDSQLPKDRFSAERLKGVDSTLKIQPAELGDSAVYLCASSSSPFGTGELFFGEGSRLTVL.

The chain joins TRBV9 to TRBJ1-3; the D gene is possibly TRBD1 (6 bases). Germline V lookup: CDR1 SGDLS, CDR2 YYNGEE. V gave up 4 bases and J gave up 0 bases, with 11 bases separating them. The length of the CDR3 is 15 residues. CDR3 residues: CASSSGQLSGNTIYF. The CDR3 DNA is TGTGCCAGCAGCTCCGGACAGCTCTCTGGAAACACCATATATTTT.

J is TRBJ2-1 and V is TRBV5-4; 10 positions match TRBD2. The germline gives CDR1 SGHNT, CDR2 YYREEE (reference sequence). CDR3 size: 19 residues. Germline trimming cut 0 bases from V and 2 bases from J; bases unmatched to any gene: 11. CDR3 in amino acids: CASSLAGRSGRATYNEQFF. The CDR3 DNA reads as TGTGCCAGCAGCTTGGCCGGCCGCAGCGGGAGGGCGACCTACAATGAGCAGTTCTTC.

The chain recombines TRBV4-3 with TRBJ2-1; 11 bases line up with TRBD2. V trimming: 2 bases; J trimming: 6 bases; junction bases outside the gene matches: 3. Germline assignment: CDR1 LGHNA and CDR2 YSLEER. This CDR3 has 15 amino acids. CDR3 nucleotide sequence: TGCGCCAGCAGCCAACTAGCGGGGGGACTCAATGAGCAGTTCTTC. It codes for CASSQLAGGLNEQFF.

V gene TRBV20-1 combines with J gene TRBJ2-7, with unresolved D. CDR1 and CDR2 from the germline V gene are DFQATT and SNEGSKA (reference sequence). This CDR3 contains 11 residues. Trimming took 1 base from V and 1 from J, leaving 2 bases between them. The CDR3 region has the DNA TGCAGTGCTAGAGTTTCCTACGAGCAGTACTTC. It translates to CSARVSYEQYF.

The chain recombines TRBV6-5 with TRBJ1-2; TRBD1 matches at 9 bases. CDR1 and CDR2 (germline): MNHEY, SVGAGI. The CDR3 covers 12 residues. The V and J ends lost 6 bases and 8 bases, in that order; junction bases with no gene match: 4. CDR3 nucleotides: TGTGCCAGCAGACCGGGACAGGGAGGCTACACCTTC. Translation gives CASRPGQGGYTF.